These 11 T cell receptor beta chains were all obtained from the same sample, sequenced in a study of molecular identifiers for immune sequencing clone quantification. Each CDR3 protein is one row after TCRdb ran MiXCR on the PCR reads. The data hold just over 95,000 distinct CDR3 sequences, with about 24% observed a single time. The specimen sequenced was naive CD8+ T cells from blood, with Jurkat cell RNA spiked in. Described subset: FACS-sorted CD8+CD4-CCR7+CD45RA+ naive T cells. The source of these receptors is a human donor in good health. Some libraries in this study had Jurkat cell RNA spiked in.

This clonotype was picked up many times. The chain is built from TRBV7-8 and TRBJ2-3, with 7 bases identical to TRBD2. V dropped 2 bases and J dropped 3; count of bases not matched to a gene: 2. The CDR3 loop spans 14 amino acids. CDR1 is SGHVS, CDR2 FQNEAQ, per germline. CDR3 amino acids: CASSLTAGTDTQYF. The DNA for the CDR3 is TGTGCCAGCAGCTTAACAGCGGGAACAGATACGCAGTATTTT.

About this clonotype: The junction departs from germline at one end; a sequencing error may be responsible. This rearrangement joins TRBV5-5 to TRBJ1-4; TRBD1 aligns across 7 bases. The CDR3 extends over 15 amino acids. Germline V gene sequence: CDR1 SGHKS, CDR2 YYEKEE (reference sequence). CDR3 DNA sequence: TGTGCCAGCAGTTATATGACAGGGATGAGTGAAAAACCGTTTTTT. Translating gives CASSYMTGMSEKPFF.

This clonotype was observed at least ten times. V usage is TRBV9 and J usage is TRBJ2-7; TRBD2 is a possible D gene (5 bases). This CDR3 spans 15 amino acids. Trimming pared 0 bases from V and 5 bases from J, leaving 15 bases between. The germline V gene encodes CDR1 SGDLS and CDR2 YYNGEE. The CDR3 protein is CASSVDPGSSDEQYF. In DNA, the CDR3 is TGTGCCAGCAGCGTAGATCCGGGGTCCTCGGACGAGCAGTACTTC.

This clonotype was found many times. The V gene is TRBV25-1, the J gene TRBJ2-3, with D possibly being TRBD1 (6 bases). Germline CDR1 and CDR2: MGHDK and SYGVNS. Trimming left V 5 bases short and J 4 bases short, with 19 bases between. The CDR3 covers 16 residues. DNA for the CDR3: TGTGCCAGCAGTCAAATCCGACAGGCGGGCGCAGATACGCAGTATTTT. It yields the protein CASSQIRQAGADTQYF.

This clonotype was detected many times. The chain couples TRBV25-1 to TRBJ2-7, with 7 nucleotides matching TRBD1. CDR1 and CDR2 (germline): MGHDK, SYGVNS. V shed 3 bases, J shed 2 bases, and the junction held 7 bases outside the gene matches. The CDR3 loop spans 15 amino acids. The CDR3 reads CASSDTGTATYEQYF. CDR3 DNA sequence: TGTGCCAGCAGTGACACCGGGACAGCTACCTACGAGCAGTACTTC.

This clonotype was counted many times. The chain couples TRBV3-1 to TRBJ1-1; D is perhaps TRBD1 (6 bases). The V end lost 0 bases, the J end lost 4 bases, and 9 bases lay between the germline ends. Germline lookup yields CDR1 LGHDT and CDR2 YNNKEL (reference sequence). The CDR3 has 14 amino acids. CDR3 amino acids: CASSQDQGLTEAFF. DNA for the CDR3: TGTGCCAGCAGCCAAGATCAGGGGCTCACTGAAGCTTTCTTT.

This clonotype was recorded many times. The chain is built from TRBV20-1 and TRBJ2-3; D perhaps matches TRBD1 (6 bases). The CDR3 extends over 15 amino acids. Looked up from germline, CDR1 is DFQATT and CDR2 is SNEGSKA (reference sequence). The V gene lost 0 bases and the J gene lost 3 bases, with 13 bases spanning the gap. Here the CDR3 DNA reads TGCAGTGCTAGAGATGACAGGCCTAGAACAGATACGCAGTATTTT. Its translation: CSARDDRPRTDTQYF.

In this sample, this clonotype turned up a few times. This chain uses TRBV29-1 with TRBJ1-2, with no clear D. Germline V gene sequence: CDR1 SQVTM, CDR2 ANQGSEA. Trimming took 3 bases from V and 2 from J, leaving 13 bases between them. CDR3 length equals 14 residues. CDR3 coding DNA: TGCAGCGTTGATCCGCTGGTCCCAAACTATGGCTACACCTTC. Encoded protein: CSVDPLVPNYGYTF.

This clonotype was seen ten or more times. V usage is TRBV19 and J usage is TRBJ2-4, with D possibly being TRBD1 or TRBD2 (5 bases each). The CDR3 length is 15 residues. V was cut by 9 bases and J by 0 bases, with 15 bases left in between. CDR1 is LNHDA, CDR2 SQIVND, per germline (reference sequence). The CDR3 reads CASKRDELAKNIQYF. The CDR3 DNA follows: TGTGCCAGCAAAAGGGACGAACTAGCCAAAAACATTCAGTACTTC.

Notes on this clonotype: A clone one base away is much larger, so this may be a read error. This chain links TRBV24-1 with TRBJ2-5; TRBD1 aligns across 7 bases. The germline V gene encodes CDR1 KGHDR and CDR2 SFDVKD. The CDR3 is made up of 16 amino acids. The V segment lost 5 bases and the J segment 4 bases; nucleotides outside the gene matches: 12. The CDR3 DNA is TGTGCCACCAGTGGGACACAGGGGCTTCGACGAGAGACCCAGTACTTC. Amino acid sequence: CATSGTQGLRRETQYF.

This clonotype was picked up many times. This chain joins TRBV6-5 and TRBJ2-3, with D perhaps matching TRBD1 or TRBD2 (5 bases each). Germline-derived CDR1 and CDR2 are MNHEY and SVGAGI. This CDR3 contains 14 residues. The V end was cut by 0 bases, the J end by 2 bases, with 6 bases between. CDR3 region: CASSYSGTTDTQYF. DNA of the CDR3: TGTGCCAGCAGTTACTCGGGGACCACAGATACGCAGTATTTT.